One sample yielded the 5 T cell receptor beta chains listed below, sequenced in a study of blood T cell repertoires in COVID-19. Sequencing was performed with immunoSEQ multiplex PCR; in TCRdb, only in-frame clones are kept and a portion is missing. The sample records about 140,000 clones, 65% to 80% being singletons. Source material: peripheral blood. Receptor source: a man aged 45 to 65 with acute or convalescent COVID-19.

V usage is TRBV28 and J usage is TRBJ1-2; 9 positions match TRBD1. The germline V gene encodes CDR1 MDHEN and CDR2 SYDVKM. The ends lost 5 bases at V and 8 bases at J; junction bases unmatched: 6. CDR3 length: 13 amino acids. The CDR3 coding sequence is TGTGCCAGCAGTACGAACAGGGGGCTCGGCTACACCTTC. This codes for CASSTNRGLGYTF.

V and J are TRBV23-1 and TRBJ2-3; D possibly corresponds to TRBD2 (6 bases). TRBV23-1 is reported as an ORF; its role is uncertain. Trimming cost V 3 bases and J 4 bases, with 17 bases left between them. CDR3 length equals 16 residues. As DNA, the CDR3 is TGCGCCAGCAGTCAGTCCGGGGGTAGTTGGGCAGATACGCAGTATTTT. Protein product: CASSQSGGSWADTQYF.

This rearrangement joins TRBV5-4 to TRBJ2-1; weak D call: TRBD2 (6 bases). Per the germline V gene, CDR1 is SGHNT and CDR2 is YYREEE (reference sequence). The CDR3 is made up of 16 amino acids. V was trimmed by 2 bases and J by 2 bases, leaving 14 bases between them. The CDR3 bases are TGTGCCAGCAGCTTCGCGGAGGGGATTCCCTACAATGAGCAGTTCTTC. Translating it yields CASSFAEGIPYNEQFF.

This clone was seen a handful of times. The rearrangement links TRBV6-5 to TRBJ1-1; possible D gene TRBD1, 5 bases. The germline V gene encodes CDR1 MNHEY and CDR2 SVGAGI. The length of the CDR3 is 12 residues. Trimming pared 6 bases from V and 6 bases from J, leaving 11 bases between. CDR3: CASRSWGAEAFF. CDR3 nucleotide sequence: TGTGCCAGCAGAAGTTGGGGCGCTGAAGCTTTCTTT.

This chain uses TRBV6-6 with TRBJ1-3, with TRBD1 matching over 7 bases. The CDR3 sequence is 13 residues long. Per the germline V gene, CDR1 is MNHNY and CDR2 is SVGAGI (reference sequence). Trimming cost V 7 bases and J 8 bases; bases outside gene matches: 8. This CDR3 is CASTGQVSDTIYF. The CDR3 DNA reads TGTGCCAGCACCGGACAGGTGTCGGACACCATATATTTT.